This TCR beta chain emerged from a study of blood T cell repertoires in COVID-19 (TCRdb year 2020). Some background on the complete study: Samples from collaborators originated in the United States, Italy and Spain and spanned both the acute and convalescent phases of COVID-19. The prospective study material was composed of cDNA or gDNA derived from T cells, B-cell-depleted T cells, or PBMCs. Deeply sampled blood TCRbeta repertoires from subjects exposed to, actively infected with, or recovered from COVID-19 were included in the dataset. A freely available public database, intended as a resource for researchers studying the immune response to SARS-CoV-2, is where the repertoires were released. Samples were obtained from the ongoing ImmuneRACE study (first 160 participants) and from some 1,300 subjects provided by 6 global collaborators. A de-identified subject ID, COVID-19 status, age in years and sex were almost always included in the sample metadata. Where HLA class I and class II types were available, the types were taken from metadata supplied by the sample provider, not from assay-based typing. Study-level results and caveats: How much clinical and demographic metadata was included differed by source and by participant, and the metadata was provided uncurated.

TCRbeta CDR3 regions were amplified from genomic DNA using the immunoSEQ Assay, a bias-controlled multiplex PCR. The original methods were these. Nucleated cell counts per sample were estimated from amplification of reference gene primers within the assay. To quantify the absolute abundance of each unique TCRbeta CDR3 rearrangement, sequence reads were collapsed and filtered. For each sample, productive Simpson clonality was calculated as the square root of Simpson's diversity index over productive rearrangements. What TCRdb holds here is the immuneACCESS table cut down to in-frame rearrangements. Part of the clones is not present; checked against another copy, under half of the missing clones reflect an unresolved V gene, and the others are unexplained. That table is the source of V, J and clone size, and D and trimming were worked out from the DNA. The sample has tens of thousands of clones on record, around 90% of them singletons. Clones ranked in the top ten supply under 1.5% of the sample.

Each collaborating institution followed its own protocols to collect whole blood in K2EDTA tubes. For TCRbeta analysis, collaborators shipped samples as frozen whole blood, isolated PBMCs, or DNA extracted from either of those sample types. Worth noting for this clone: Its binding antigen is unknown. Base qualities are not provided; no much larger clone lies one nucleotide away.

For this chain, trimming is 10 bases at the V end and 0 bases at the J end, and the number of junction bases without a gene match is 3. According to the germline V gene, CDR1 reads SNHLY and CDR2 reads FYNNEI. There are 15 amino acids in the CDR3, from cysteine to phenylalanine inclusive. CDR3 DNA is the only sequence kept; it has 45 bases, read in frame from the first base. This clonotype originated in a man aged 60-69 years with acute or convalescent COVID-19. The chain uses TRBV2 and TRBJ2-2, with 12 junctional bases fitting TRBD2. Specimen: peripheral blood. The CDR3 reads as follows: CATRTSGANTGELFF. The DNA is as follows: TGTGCCACCAGGACTAGCGGGGCGAACACCGGGGAGCTGTTTTTT.